The rows below give T cell receptor beta chains drawn from one sample of a study of regulatory T cells in long-lasting Graves disease. One entry per CDR3 protein, called by TCRdb with MiXCR from the multiplex PCR reads. The sample carries approximately 470,000 distinct CDR3 sequences, 15% to 20% recorded once. This same sample was also part of a study on T cells in Graves' hyperthyroidism and ophthalmopathy.

This specimen was peripheral blood mononuclear cells (PBMCs), taken at new diagnosis, from a patient treated with antithyroid drugs. The receptors come from a man in his forties with Graves disease. The CDR3 runs from the conserved cysteine through the conserved F or W. A D gene is named only where the DNA matches it firmly. Size tells how often a clone was seen (once, few, many) or the class of an expanded clone, and some rows leave it out.

>TRBV13|many|TRBJ1-5|-|16
CASSSSFDGSNQPQHF
TGTGCCAGCAGCTCTTCGTTCGACGGTAGCAATCAGCCCCAGCATTTT
>TRBV28|many|TRBJ2-3|-|15
CASSFTPPLIDTQYF
TGTGCCAGCAGTTTTACTCCTCCGCTCATAGATACGCAGTATTTT
>TRBV20-1|few|TRBJ1-6|TRBD1|16
CSAREGTGEYNSPLHF
TGCAGTGCTAGAGAAGGGACAGGGGAATACAACTCACCCCTCCACTTT
>TRBV2|few|TRBJ1-5|-|12
CASSESRKPQHF
TGTGCCAGCAGTGAGAGTAGGAAGCCCCAGCATTTT
>TRBV20-1|many|TRBJ1-1|TRBD1|14
CSAPHRGVNTEAFF
TGCAGTGCTCCACACAGGGGGGTGAACACTGAAGCTTTCTTT
>TRBV6-1|many|TRBJ2-5|TRBD2|15
CASSSERGSRETQYF
TGTGCCAGCAGCTCCGAGCGGGGATCACGGGAGACCCAGTACTTC
>TRBV3-1|many|TRBJ2-2|-|13
CASSQGQTGELFF
TGTGCCAGCAGCCAAGGTCAGACCGGGGAGCTGTTTTTT
>TRBV5-5|-|TRBJ1-3|TRBD1|16
CASSRTGGNSGNTIYF
TGTGCCAGCAGCCGGACAGGGGGCAACTCTGGAAACACCATATATTTT
>TRBV18|-|TRBJ2-1|-|13
CASSPLLYNEQFF
TGTGCCAGCTCACCACTCCTATACAATGAGCAGTTCTTC
>TRBV10-3|-|TRBJ2-5|-|11
CAIRTANTQYF
TGTGCCATCAGGACAGCAAATACCCAGTACTTC
>TRBV28|many|TRBJ2-6|-|15
CASSPPSSGANVLTF
TGTGCCAGCAGTCCACCTAGCTCTGGGGCCAACGTCCTGACTTTC
>TRBV15|-|TRBJ2-1|-|15
CATSRDRSRGNEQFF
TGTGCCACCAGCAGAGACCGATCCCGAGGGAATGAGCAGTTCTTC
>TRBV20-1|few|TRBJ2-7|-|15
CSARDRGAPIYEQYF
TGCAGTGCTAGAGATCGGGGCGCCCCGATCTACGAGCAGTACTTC
>TRBV7-9|few|TRBJ2-2|-|10
CATGYGELFF
TGTGCCACCGGGTACGGGGAGCTGTTTTTT
>TRBV5-5|few|TRBJ1-2|TRBD1|13
CASSLGTGVGYTF
TGTGCCAGCAGCTTGGGGACAGGGGTTGGCTACACCTTC
>TRBV4-1|-|TRBJ2-7|-|17
CASSHGEGSGGTYEQYF
TGCGCCAGCAGCCATGGGGAGGGGTCAGGGGGCACCTACGAGCAGTACTTC
>TRBV6-1|many|TRBJ1-1|-|15
CASSPGGALSTEAFF
TGTGCCAGCAGCCCTGGGGGAGCCCTGAGCACTGAAGCTTTCTTT
>TRBV12-3/TRBV12-4|once|TRBJ2-2|-|16
CASSFSKGGLTGELFF
TGTGCCAGCAGTTTTAGTAAGGGGGGACTGACCGGGGAGCTGTTTTTT
>TRBV6-1|few|TRBJ1-5|TRBD1|15
CASSPQGARGQPQHF
TGTGCCAGCAGTCCGCAGGGGGCGAGGGGGCAGCCCCAGCATTTT
>TRBV6-2/TRBV6-3|many|TRBJ2-5|TRBD1|14
CASSVLGQSETQYF
TGTGCCAGCAGTGTGTTGGGACAGTCAGAGACCCAGTACTTC
>TRBV3-1|many|TRBJ2-2|-|14
CASSQDATTGELFF
TGTGCCAGCAGCCAAGATGCCACCACCGGGGAGCTGTTTTTT
>TRBV28|many|TRBJ2-5|TRBD1|16
CASSLSYGTGKETQYF
TGTGCCAGCAGTTTATCATACGGGACAGGGAAAGAGACCCAGTACTTC
>TRBV6-1|many|TRBJ2-7|-|13
CASSDQRVYEQYF
TGTGCCAGCAGTGACCAACGAGTCTACGAGCAGTACTTC
>TRBV11-2|many|TRBJ2-1|-|16
CASSPGVGGSYNEQFF
TGTGCCAGCAGCCCCGGCGTAGGGGGCTCCTACAATGAGCAGTTCTTC
>TRBV5-1|many|TRBJ2-7|TRBD2|15
CASSLVERESNEQYF
TGCGCCAGCAGCTTGGTCGAGCGGGAGAGCAATGAGCAGTACTTC
>TRBV29-1|-|TRBJ2-5|-|15
CSVGSGRVERETQYF
TGCAGCGTGGGGTCGGGCAGGGTCGAGAGGGAGACCCAGTACTTC
>TRBV5-6|few|TRBJ2-3|-|12
CASSFWADTQYF
TGTGCCAGCAGCTTCTGGGCAGATACGCAGTATTTT